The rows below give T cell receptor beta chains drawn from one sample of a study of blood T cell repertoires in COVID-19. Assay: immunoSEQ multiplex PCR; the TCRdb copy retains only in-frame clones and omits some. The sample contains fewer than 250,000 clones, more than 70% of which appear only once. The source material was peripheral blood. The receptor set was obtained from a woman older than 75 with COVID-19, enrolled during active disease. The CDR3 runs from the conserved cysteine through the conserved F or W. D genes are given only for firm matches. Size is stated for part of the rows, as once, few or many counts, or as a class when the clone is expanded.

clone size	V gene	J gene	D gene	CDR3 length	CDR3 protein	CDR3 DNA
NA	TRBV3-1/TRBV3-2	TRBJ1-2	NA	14	CASSQEQGVYGYTF	TGTGCCAGCAGCCAGGAACAGGGTGTCTATGGCTACACCTTC
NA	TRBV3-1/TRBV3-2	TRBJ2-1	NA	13	CASSQVEGGEQFF	TGTGCCAGCAGCCAAGTAGAGGGCGGTGAGCAGTTCTTC
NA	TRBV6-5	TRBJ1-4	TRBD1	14	CASTPGQGNEKLFF	TGTGCCAGCACCCCGGGACAGGGTAATGAAAAACTGTTTTTT
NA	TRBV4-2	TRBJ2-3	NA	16	CASSAGGAGVTDTQYF	TGTGCCAGCAGCGCCGGGGGCGCGGGGGTAACAGATACGCAGTATTTT
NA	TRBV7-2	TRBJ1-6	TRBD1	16	CASSPRSDRVGSPLHF	TGTGCCAGCAGTCCTCGGAGCGACAGGGTTGGCTCACCCCTCCACTTT
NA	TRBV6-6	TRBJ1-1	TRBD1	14	CASSSADRHYEAFF	TGTGCCAGCAGTTCCGCGGACAGGCACTATGAAGCTTTCTTT
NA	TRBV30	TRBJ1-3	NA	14	CAWSVTVGANTIYF	TGTGCCTGGAGTGTGACAGTGGGGGCAAACACCATATATTTT
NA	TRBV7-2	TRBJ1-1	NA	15	CASSPQSTGSAEAFF	TGTGCCAGCAGCCCTCAGAGTACGGGGTCCGCTGAAGCTTTCTTT
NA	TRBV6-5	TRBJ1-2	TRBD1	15	CASSAQGAQPYGYTF	TGTGCCAGCAGCGCACAGGGGGCTCAACCCTATGGCTACACCTTC
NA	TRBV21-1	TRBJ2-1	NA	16	CASSKRRGDNPNEQFF	TGTGCCAGCAGCAAAAGGAGAGGGGACAATCCCAATGAGCAGTTCTTC
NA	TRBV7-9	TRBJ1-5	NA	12	CASSLEGQPQHF	TGTGCCAGCAGCTTAGAGGGGCAGCCCCAGCATTTT
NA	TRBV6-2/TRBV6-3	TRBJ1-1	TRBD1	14	CASSYLDRITEAFF	TGTGCCAGCAGTTACCTGGACAGGATCACTGAAGCTTTCTTT
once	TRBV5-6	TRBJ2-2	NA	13	CASSGGLGGELFF	TGTGCCAGCAGCGGGGGGTTAGGCGGGGAGCTGTTTTTT
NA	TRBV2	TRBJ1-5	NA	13	CASARRLNQPQHF	TGTGCCAGCGCCCGCCGGTTAAACCAGCCCCAGCATTTT
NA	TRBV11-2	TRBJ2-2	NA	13	CASRRLAVGELFF	TGTGCCAGCAGACGCCTTGCGGTGGGGGAGCTGTTTTTT
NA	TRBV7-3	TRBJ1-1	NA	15	CASSLQGPLNTEAFF	TGTGCCAGCAGCTTACAGGGGCCCTTGAACACTGAAGCTTTCTTT
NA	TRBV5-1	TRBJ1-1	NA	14	CASSSTGSGTEAFF	TGCGCCAGCAGCTCCACAGGGTCGGGCACTGAAGCTTTCTTT
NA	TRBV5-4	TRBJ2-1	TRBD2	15	CASSLSGGAYNEQFF	TGTGCCAGCAGCTTGAGCGGGGGGGCCTACAATGAGCAGTTCTTC